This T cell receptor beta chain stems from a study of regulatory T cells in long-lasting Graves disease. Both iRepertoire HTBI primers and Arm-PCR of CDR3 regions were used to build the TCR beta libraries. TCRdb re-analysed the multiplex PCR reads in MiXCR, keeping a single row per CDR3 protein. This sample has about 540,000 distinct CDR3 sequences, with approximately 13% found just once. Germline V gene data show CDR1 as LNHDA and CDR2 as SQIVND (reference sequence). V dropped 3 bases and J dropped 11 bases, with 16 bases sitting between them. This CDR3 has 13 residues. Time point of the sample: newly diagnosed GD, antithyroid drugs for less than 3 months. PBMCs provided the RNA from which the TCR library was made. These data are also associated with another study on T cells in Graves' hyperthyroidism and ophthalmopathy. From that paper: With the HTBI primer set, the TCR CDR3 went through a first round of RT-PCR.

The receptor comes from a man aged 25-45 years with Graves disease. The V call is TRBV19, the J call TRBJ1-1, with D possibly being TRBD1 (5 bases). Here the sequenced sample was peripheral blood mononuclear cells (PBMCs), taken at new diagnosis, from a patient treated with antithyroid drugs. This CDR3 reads CASSITSRVSAFF. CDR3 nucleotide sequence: TGTGCCAGTAGTATTACTTCCAGGGTTTCGGCTTTCTTT.